These T cell receptor beta chains were read from a single sample in a study of cytomegalovirus exposure and HLA in healthy donors. Sequenced by immunoSEQ multiplex PCR; TCRdb stores in-frame clones only, minus some. The data contain more than 100,000 clones, about 61% of them singletons. What was sequenced was PBMCs. These receptors were taken from a woman aged 40 to 50 in good health and CMV-seronegative. Each CDR3 is given with its conserved first and last residue. A D gene is named only where the DNA matches it firmly. Some rows mark clone size as missing; the rest say once, few, many or name a class of expanded clone.

d_call | j_call | v_call | clone_size | cdr3_length | cdr3_nt | cdr3_aa
NA | TRBJ2-3 | TRBV11-2 | NA | 16 | TGTGCCAGCAGCTCTAACGCAGGGCGAAGCACAGATACGCAGTATTTT | CASSSNAGRSTDTQYF
NA | TRBJ2-5 | TRBV9 | few | 13 | TGTGCCAGCAGGAAGGACAGCGAAGAGACCCAGTACTTC | CASRKDSEETQYF
NA | TRBJ2-6 | TRBV6-1 | NA | 17 | TGTGCCAGCAGTGAAGCGGGACAACGCTCTGGGGCCAACGTCCTGACTTTC | CASSEAGQRSGANVLTF
TRBD1 | TRBJ1-1 | TRBV5-1 | NA | 15 | TGCGCCAGCAGCGGTAAGCCTACAGGGGACACTGAAGCTTTCTTT | CASSGKPTGDTEAFF
TRBD1 | TRBJ1-4 | TRBV29-1 | NA | 19 | TGCAGCGTTGCTAACTACCGGGACAGGGGGCGAGAGGGCAATGAAAAACTGTTTTTT | CSVANYRDRGREGNEKLFF
TRBD1 | TRBJ2-7 | TRBV6-5 | NA | 16 | TGTGCCAGCAGTTACGACGCCGGGACAGGGTCCTACGAGCAGTACTTC | CASSYDAGTGSYEQYF
NA | TRBJ1-1 | TRBV5-6 | NA | 15 | TGTGCCAGCAGCTTGGGGGGCAGGGGGAACACTGAAGCTTTCTTT | CASSLGGRGNTEAFF
TRBD1 | TRBJ1-1 | TRBV19 | NA | 13 | TGTGCCAGTAGTTCCCGGGACAGGAGCAAAGCTTTCTTT | CASSSRDRSKAFF
NA | TRBJ1-1 | TRBV14 | NA | 15 | TGTGCCAGCAGCCCCTCGGGACTGCCGAACACTGAAGCTTTCTTT | CASSPSGLPNTEAFF
NA | TRBJ2-7 | TRBV5-1 | NA | 12 | TGCGCCAGCAATGGCAGGGCCTACGAGCAGTACTTC | CASNGRAYEQYF